These T cell receptor beta chains were read from a single sample in a study of T-cell memory formation after mild COVID-19. One entry per CDR3 protein results from TCRdb running MiXCR on the 5' RACE reads. This table has about half a million distinct CDR3 sequences, 15% to 20% appearing once. Material for sequencing was PBMCs or a T cell subset sorted from them (not recorded which). The receptors were gathered from an adult woman who had mild COVID-19 (a few samples of this study predate the infection). Cell type and time point are not known. Both conserved end residues are trimmed from each CDR3. Not all rows give a size; the values are once, few, many and, for expanded clones, a class.

CDR3: ASAHRDRGSYEQY; size: few; V: TRBV6-6
CDR3: ASSVGPGQGSYEQY; size: few; V: TRBV2
CDR3: ASSPHRGADTQY; size: few; V: TRBV7-3
CDR3: ASRSSSPIGAF; size: few; V: TRBV28
CDR3: SSGDGYNQPQH; size: few; V: TRBV20-1
CDR3: SARDWLAGDSYNEQF; size: few; V: TRBV20-1
CDR3: ASSQEGQPGNTIY; size: -; V: TRBV7-9
CDR3: SVELAGAFTGELF; size: -; V: TRBV29-1
CDR3: SARTSSYNEQF; size: -; V: TRBV29-1
CDR3: ASSFVAENSPLH; size: -; V: TRBV5-4
CDR3: ASGWGRSFGSETQY; size: -; V: TRBV12-3/TRBV12-4
CDR3: SVEDPPLLF; size: -; V: TRBV29-1
CDR3: ASRERDSYGYT; size: -; V: TRBV19
CDR3: ASTLGLYTDTQY; size: -; V: TRBV2
CDR3: ASSLAGTGTYNEQF; size: many; V: TRBV7-6
CDR3: ASSYTEGTGGREEQY; size: few; V: TRBV6-5
CDR3: ASSLGVETEAF; size: many; V: TRBV7-9
CDR3: ASSPGQGTASNQPQH; size: -; V: TRBV7-8
CDR3: ASSPRGRNTEAF; size: few; V: TRBV5-4
CDR3: SVEERGSSYEQY; size: few; V: TRBV29-1
CDR3: ASSSSVYEQY; size: -; V: TRBV6-6
CDR3: ASSAGTSWDEQY; size: -; V: TRBV9
CDR3: ATLLAGAATYEQY; size: few; V: TRBV3-1
CDR3: ASSPPWLRTDTQY; size: -; V: TRBV5-1
CDR3: ATSGPNTEAF; size: -; V: TRBV24-1
CDR3: ASSRLTYEQY; size: few; V: TRBV12-3/TRBV12-4
CDR3: ASSLTPRGEKLF; size: many; V: TRBV7-9
CDR3: ASSLMSGGPYEQY; size: few; V: TRBV5-1
CDR3: ASSPDGPNTDTQY; size: few; V: TRBV4-1
CDR3: ASSPNTVGGETQY; size: few; V: TRBV7-2
CDR3: ATSESRGGANEKLF; size: -; V: TRBV24-1
CDR3: ASSYSDRGGEQY; size: -; V: TRBV6-2/TRBV6-3
CDR3: ASNPGQGEATQY; size: -; V: TRBV2
CDR3: ATSDAGWAGELF; size: -; V: TRBV24-1
CDR3: ASSPSRSYRVGLHNEQF; size: few; V: TRBV18
CDR3: ASSVTSAETQY; size: few; V: TRBV9
CDR3: ASSESPAEAF; size: few; V: TRBV25-1
CDR3: ASSLAGYGLGGTQY; size: -; V: TRBV5-6
CDR3: ASSRLVSTFYEQY; size: few; V: TRBV5-5
CDR3: ASSHKASPPETQY; size: few; V: TRBV7-2
CDR3: ASSGTGGSGYT; size: few; V: TRBV2
CDR3: ASSPRETVWNTEAF; size: few; V: TRBV7-9
CDR3: ASSQAFPGTSGNYEQY; size: -; V: TRBV3-1
CDR3: ASSLRDFSSYNEQF; size: -; V: TRBV5-1
CDR3: ASSLETGPTDTQY; size: few; V: TRBV7-8
CDR3: SARVLGLFGTQY; size: few; V: TRBV20-1
CDR3: ASSPGPAIVNSPLH; size: few; V: TRBV18
CDR3: ASSSETGGRSTDTQY; size: -; V: TRBV11-3
CDR3: SVEVSPPGQVRDEQY; size: -; V: TRBV29-1
CDR3: AWTTGTGYEQY; size: -; V: TRBV30
CDR3: ASSPDYAYTQY; size: few; V: TRBV13
CDR3: ASSPRTGTQYNEQF; size: -; V: TRBV7-9
CDR3: ASSWGLAGDNEQF; size: many; V: TRBV12-3/TRBV12-4
CDR3: SARDLQGGGNNEQF; size: -; V: TRBV20-1